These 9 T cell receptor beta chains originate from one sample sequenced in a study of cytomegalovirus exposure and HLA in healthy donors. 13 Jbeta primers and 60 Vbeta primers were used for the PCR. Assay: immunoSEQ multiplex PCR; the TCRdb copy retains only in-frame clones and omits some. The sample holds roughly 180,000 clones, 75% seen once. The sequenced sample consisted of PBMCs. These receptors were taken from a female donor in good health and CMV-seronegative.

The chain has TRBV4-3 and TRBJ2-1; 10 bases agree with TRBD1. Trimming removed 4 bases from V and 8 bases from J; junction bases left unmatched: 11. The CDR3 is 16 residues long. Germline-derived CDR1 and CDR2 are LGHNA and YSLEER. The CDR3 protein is CASSLLRGQGKDEQFF. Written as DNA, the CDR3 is TGCGCCAGCAGCCTCCTAAGGGGACAGGGGAAAGATGAGCAGTTCTTC.

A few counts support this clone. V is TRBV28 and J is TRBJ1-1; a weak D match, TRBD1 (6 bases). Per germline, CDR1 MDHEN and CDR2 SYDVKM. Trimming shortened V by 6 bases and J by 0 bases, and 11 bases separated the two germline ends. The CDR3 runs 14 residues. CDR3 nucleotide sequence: TGTGCCAGCAGCCTACAGGGTCTGAACACTGAAGCTTTCTTT. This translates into CASSLQGLNTEAFF.

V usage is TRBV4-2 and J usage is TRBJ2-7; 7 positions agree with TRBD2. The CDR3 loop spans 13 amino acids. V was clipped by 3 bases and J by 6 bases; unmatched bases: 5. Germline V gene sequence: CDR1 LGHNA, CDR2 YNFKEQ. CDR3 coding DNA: TGTGCCAGCAGCCAGATCGGGGAGGGCGAGCAGTACTTC. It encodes CASSQIGEGEQYF.

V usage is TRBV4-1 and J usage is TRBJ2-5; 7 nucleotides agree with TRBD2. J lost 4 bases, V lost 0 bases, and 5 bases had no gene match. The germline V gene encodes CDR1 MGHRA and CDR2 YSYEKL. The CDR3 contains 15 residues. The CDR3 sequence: CASSQESSGGETQYF. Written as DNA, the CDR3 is TGCGCCAGCAGCCAAGAGTCTAGCGGAGGAGAGACCCAGTACTTC.

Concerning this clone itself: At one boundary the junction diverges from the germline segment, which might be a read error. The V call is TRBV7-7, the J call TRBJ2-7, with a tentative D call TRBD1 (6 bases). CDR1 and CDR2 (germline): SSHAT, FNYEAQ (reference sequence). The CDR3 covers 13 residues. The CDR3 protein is CASSLSRGNEQYF. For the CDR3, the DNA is TGTGCTAGCAGCTTAAGCAGGGGCAACGAGCAGTACTTC.

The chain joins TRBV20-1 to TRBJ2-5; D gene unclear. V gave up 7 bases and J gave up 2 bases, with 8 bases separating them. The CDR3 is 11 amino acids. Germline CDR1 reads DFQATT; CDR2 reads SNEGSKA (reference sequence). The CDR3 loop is CSGGPQETQYF. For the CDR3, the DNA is TGCAGTGGCGGCCCTCAAGAGACCCAGTACTTC.

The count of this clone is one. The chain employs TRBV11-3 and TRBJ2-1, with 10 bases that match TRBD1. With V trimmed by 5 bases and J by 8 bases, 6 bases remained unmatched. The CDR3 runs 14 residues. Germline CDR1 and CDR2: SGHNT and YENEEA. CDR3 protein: CASSKTGGIDEQFF. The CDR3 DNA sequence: TGTGCCAGCAGCAAGACAGGGGGCATCGATGAGCAGTTCTTC. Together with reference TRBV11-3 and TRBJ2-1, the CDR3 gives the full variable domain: EAGVVQSPRYKIIEKKQPVAFWCNPISGHNTLYWYLQNLGQGPELLIRYENEEAVDDSQLPKDRFSAERLKGVDSTLKIQPAELGDSAVYLCASSKTGGIDEQFFGPGTRLTVL.

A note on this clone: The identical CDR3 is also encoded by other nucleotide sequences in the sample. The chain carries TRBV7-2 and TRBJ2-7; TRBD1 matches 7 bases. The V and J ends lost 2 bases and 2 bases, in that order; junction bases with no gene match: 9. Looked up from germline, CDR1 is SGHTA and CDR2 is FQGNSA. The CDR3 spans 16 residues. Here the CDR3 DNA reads TGTGCCAGCAGCTTAATAGGGACAGAGAGAACCTACGAGCAGTACTTC. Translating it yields CASSLIGTERTYEQYF.

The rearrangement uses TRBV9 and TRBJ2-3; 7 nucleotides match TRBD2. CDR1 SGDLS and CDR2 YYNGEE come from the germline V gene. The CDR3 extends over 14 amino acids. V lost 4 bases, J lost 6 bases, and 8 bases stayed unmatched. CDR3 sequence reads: CASSSSGGGDTQYF. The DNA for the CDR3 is TGTGCCAGCAGCTCCTCGGGCGGGGGTGATACGCAGTATTTT.